These T cell receptor beta chains were read from a single sample in a study of cytomegalovirus exposure and HLA in healthy donors. The assay was immunoSEQ multiplex PCR, and TCRdb's table has in-frame clones only and misses some. Of some 200,000 clones listed, approximately 12% are singletons. The specimen sequenced was PBMCs. The receptors derive from a man aged 45-65 years in good health and CMV-seropositive. The CDR3 runs from the conserved cysteine through the conserved F or W. D genes are given only for firm matches. Expanded clones get a size class; other rows say once, few or many, or leave the size out.

V gene: TRBV7-9; J gene: TRBJ2-7; D gene: TRBD2; clone size: .; CDR3 protein: CASSFPRSGGPSSYEQYF; CDR3 DNA: TGTGCCAGCAGCTTTCCACGTAGCGGGGGGCCGAGCTCCTACGAGCAGTACTTC
V gene: TRBV5-1; J gene: TRBJ2-5; D gene: TRBD1; clone size: few; CDR3 protein: CASSPQGEETQYF; CDR3 DNA: TGCGCCAGCAGCCCACAGGGGGAGGAGACCCAGTACTTC
V gene: TRBV11-3; J gene: TRBJ2-7; D gene: TRBD1; clone size: few; CDR3 protein: CASTDRDHEQYF; CDR3 DNA: TGTGCCAGCACGGACAGGGACCACGAGCAGTACTTC
V gene: TRBV19; J gene: TRBJ1-1; D gene: .; clone size: few; CDR3 protein: CASSPGTEAFF; CDR3 DNA: TGTGCCAGTAGTCCTGGGACAGAAGCTTTCTTT
V gene: TRBV18; J gene: TRBJ2-1; D gene: .; clone size: .; CDR3 protein: CASSPRGSSYNEQFF; CDR3 DNA: TGTGCCAGCTCACCAAGGGGAAGCTCCTACAATGAGCAGTTCTTC
V gene: TRBV7-8; J gene: TRBJ2-1; D gene: TRBD2; clone size: few; CDR3 protein: CASSLRQRGAYNEQFF; CDR3 DNA: TGTGCCAGCAGCTTACGCCAGCGGGGGGCCTACAATGAGCAGTTCTTC
V gene: TRBV25-1; J gene: TRBJ2-2; D gene: TRBD1; clone size: .; CDR3 protein: CASRRDRVTGELFF; CDR3 DNA: TGTGCCAGCAGAAGGGACAGGGTCACCGGGGAGCTGTTTTTT
V gene: TRBV9; J gene: TRBJ2-5; D gene: TRBD2; clone size: .; CDR3 protein: CASSVATRGGHQETQYF; CDR3 DNA: TGTGCCAGCAGCGTAGCTACTCGCGGGGGGCACCAAGAGACCCAGTACTTC
V gene: TRBV7-4; J gene: TRBJ1-5; D gene: .; clone size: .; CDR3 protein: CASSFKGGFNQPQHF; CDR3 DNA: TGTGCCAGCAGCTTCAAGGGGGGGTTCAATCAGCCCCAGCATTTT
V gene: TRBV14; J gene: TRBJ1-2; D gene: TRBD1; clone size: few; CDR3 protein: CASSPWTGLRGGYTF; CDR3 DNA: TGTGCCAGCAGCCCCTGGACAGGGTTGAGAGGGGGCTACACCTTC
V gene: TRBV30; J gene: TRBJ1-3; D gene: TRBD1; clone size: .; CDR3 protein: CAWSWDRVKDTIYF; CDR3 DNA: TGTGCCTGGAGCTGGGACAGGGTGAAGGACACCATATATTTT
V gene: TRBV5-1; J gene: TRBJ2-1; D gene: TRBD2; clone size: .; CDR3 protein: CASRLAGGLNEQFF; CDR3 DNA: TGCGCCAGCAGGTTAGCGGGGGGCCTCAACGAGCAGTTCTTC
V gene: TRBV9; J gene: TRBJ1-2; D gene: .; clone size: .; CDR3 protein: CASSVGGGGYTF; CDR3 DNA: TGTGCCAGCAGCGTAGGAGGGGGAGGCTACACCTTC
V gene: TRBV2; J gene: TRBJ1-5; D gene: .; clone size: few; CDR3 protein: CASSEYVGGILSQHF; CDR3 DNA: TGTGCCAGCAGTGAATATGTGGGAGGGATATTGTCCCAGCATTTT
V gene: TRBV7-2; J gene: TRBJ2-3; D gene: .; clone size: few; CDR3 protein: CASSRARTQLTFSDTQYF; CDR3 DNA: TGTGCCAGCAGCCGGGCGCGGACACAGCTTACGTTCTCAGATACGCAGTATTTT
V gene: TRBV9; J gene: TRBJ1-3; D gene: TRBD1; clone size: .; CDR3 protein: CASSVEGALGNTIYF; CDR3 DNA: TGTGCCAGCAGCGTAGAGGGGGCTCTTGGAAACACCATATATTTT
V gene: TRBV7-9; J gene: TRBJ2-1; D gene: .; clone size: .; CDR3 protein: CASSQKHNEQFF; CDR3 DNA: TGTGCCAGCAGCCAGAAACACAATGAGCAGTTCTTC
V gene: TRBV19; J gene: TRBJ1-2; D gene: TRBD1; clone size: few; CDR3 protein: CASRDRGINYGYTF; CDR3 DNA: TGTGCCAGTAGGGACAGGGGAATTAACTATGGCTACACCTTC
V gene: TRBV6-5; J gene: TRBJ1-2; D gene: TRBD1; clone size: few; CDR3 protein: CASSPGQGVVFGYTF; CDR3 DNA: TGTGCCAGCAGTCCGGGACAGGGGGTAGTGTTTGGCTACACCTTC
V gene: TRBV2; J gene: TRBJ1-5; D gene: TRBD1; clone size: .; CDR3 protein: CASNTGGLNQPQHF; CDR3 DNA: TGTGCCAGCAATACAGGGGGCCTGAATCAGCCCCAGCATTTT
V gene: TRBV5-1; J gene: TRBJ1-2; D gene: TRBD1; clone size: few; CDR3 protein: CASSLAWDRANYGYTF; CDR3 DNA: TGCGCCAGCAGCCTGGCGTGGGACAGAGCTAACTATGGCTACACCTTC
V gene: TRBV4-3; J gene: TRBJ1-2; D gene: .; clone size: few; CDR3 protein: CASSPGPMTNTGYTF; CDR3 DNA: TGCGCCAGCAGCCCAGGCCCTATGACGAACACGGGCTACACCTTC
V gene: TRBV6-1; J gene: TRBJ1-3; D gene: .; clone size: few; CDR3 protein: CATNRGEFSGNTIYF; CDR3 DNA: TGTGCCACCAACCGCGGGGAATTCTCTGGAAACACCATATATTTT
V gene: TRBV29-1; J gene: TRBJ1-4; D gene: TRBD1; clone size: few; CDR3 protein: CSVSGGSEKLFF; CDR3 DNA: TGCAGCGTTTCAGGGGGTAGTGAAAAACTGTTTTTT
V gene: TRBV27; J gene: TRBJ1-4; D gene: .; clone size: .; CDR3 protein: CASSDGKRSEKLFF; CDR3 DNA: TGTGCCAGCAGCGACGGGAAACGGAGTGAAAAACTGTTTTTT
V gene: TRBV30; J gene: TRBJ2-5; D gene: .; clone size: few; CDR3 protein: CAWARPWVETQYF; CDR3 DNA: TGTGCCTGGGCCAGGCCATGGGTTGAGACCCAGTACTTC
V gene: TRBV10-3; J gene: TRBJ2-2; D gene: .; clone size: .; CDR3 protein: CASGDDRQGFHGELFF; CDR3 DNA: TGTGCCTCGGGGGATGACCGACAGGGCTTTCACGGGGAGCTGTTTTTT
V gene: TRBV6-6; J gene: TRBJ2-2; D gene: TRBD2; clone size: few; CDR3 protein: CASRLSGGHTGELFF; CDR3 DNA: TGTGCCAGCAGACTCAGCGGGGGGCACACCGGGGAGCTGTTTTTT
V gene: TRBV5-1; J gene: TRBJ2-2; D gene: .; clone size: .; CDR3 protein: CASSLQDTGELFF; CDR3 DNA: TGCGCCAGCAGCTTACAAGACACCGGGGAGCTGTTTTTT
V gene: TRBV6-5; J gene: TRBJ2-3; D gene: TRBD2; clone size: .; CDR3 protein: CASSPARGGNQYF; CDR3 DNA: TGTGCCAGCAGCCCTGCCCGGGGGGGGAATCAGTATTTT
V gene: TRBV13; J gene: TRBJ1-1; D gene: .; clone size: .; CDR3 protein: CASSLGRLNTEAFF; CDR3 DNA: TGTGCCAGCAGCTTGGGGAGGTTGAACACTGAAGCTTTCTTT
V gene: TRBV19; J gene: TRBJ2-7; D gene: TRBD1; clone size: few; CDR3 protein: CASSIRQTGGINEQYF; CDR3 DNA: TGTGCCAGTAGTATACGTCAGACAGGGGGCATCAACGAGCAGTACTTC
V gene: TRBV5-8; J gene: TRBJ1-2; D gene: TRBD1; clone size: .; CDR3 protein: CASSRQGLNYGYTF; CDR3 DNA: TGTGCCAGCAGCCGACAGGGGCTAAACTATGGCTACACCTTC
V gene: TRBV29-1; J gene: TRBJ2-4; D gene: .; clone size: .; CDR3 protein: CSVERLLAKNIQYF; CDR3 DNA: TGCAGCGTTGAACGACTCCTAGCCAAAAACATTCAGTACTTC
V gene: TRBV2; J gene: TRBJ2-5; D gene: .; clone size: .; CDR3 protein: CASSELAMETQYF; CDR3 DNA: TGTGCCAGCAGCGAGCTAGCGATGGAGACCCAGTACTTC
V gene: TRBV4-3; J gene: TRBJ2-7; D gene: TRBD1; clone size: few; CDR3 protein: CASSLQKTGVDEQYF; CDR3 DNA: TGCGCCAGCAGCCTCCAAAAGACAGGGGTGGACGAGCAGTACTTC
V gene: TRBV5-8; J gene: TRBJ1-3; D gene: TRBD1; clone size: few; CDR3 protein: CASSARTGAGNTIYF; CDR3 DNA: TGTGCCAGCAGCGCGCGGACAGGGGCTGGAAACACCATATATTTT
V gene: TRBV5-1; J gene: TRBJ1-1; D gene: .; clone size: few; CDR3 protein: CASSVTSGNTEAFF; CDR3 DNA: TGCGCCAGCAGCGTAACCTCGGGGAACACTGAAGCTTTCTTT
V gene: TRBV19; J gene: TRBJ2-5; D gene: .; clone size: few; CDR3 protein: CASSSNREAQYF; CDR3 DNA: TGTGCCAGTAGCTCGAATAGGGAGGCCCAGTACTTC
V gene: TRBV5-4; J gene: TRBJ2-7; D gene: TRBD1; clone size: few; CDR3 protein: CASSLGPDRGPEQYF; CDR3 DNA: TGTGCCAGCAGCTTGGGCCCGGACAGGGGACCCGAGCAGTACTTC
V gene: TRBV6-1; J gene: TRBJ2-7; D gene: .; clone size: .; CDR3 protein: CASSGGSYEQYF; CDR3 DNA: TGTGCCAGCAGTGGTGGTTCCTACGAGCAGTACTTC
V gene: TRBV7-2; J gene: TRBJ2-2; D gene: TRBD2; clone size: .; CDR3 protein: CASSSSGHTGELFF; CDR3 DNA: TGTGCCAGCAGTTCTAGCGGGCACACCGGGGAGCTGTTTTTT